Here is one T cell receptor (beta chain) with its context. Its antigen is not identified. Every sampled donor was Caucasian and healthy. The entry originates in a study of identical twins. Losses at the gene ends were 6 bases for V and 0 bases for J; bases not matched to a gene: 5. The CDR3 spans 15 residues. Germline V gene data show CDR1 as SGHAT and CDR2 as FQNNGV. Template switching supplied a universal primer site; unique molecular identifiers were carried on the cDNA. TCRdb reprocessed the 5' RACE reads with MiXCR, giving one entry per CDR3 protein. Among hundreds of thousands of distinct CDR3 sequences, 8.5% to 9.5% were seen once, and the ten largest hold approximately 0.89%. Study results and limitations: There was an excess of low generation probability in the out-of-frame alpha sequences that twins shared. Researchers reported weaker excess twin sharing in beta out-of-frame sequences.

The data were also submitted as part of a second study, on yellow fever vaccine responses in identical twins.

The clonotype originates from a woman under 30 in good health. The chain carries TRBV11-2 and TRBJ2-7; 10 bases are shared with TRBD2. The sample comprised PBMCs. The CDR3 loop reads CASSLAGEISYEQYF. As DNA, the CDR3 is TGTGCCAGCAGTCTAGCGGGAGAGATCTCCTACGAGCAGTACTTC.